A selection of T cell receptor beta chains follows, all from one sample in a study of blood T cells in healthy people across ages. TCRdb re-called the 5' RACE reads through MiXCR, storing one row per CDR3 protein. The repertoire holds about 800,000 distinct CDR3 sequences, about 45% seen once, with around 18% in the top ten. Input material: blood. These receptors were collected from a man older than 75 in good health. Each CDR3 is given with its conserved first and last residue. The order of the fields is J gene, D gene, V gene, clone size, CDR3 DNA, CDR3 protein. A D gene is named only where the DNA matches it firmly. A clone size is listed for some rows: how often the clone was seen (once, few, many), or a class if it is expanded.

j_call: TRBJ2-3; d_call: .; v_call: TRBV20-1; clone_size: few; cdr3_nt: TGCAGTGCTAGCCGGGACACAGATACGCAGTATTTT; cdr3_aa: CSASRDTDTQYF
j_call: TRBJ2-2; d_call: .; v_call: TRBV5-1; clone_size: few; cdr3_nt: TGCGCCAGCAGCTTTTTAGCGCCGAACACCGGGGAGCTGTTTTTT; cdr3_aa: CASSFLAPNTGELFF
j_call: TRBJ2-7; d_call: .; v_call: TRBV20-1; clone_size: once; cdr3_nt: TGCAGTGCGTCTACGGGAGGGGGGACAGTTAGGCGCGAGCAGTACTTC; cdr3_aa: CSASTGGGTVRREQYF
j_call: TRBJ1-1; d_call: .; v_call: TRBV28; clone_size: once; cdr3_nt: TGTGCCAGCAGCGACTACACTGAAGCTTTCTTT; cdr3_aa: CASSDYTEAFF
j_call: TRBJ2-2; d_call: TRBD2; v_call: TRBV29-1; clone_size: once; cdr3_nt: TGCAGCGTACGACTAGCCCGTTTGAACACCGGGGAGCTGTTTTTT; cdr3_aa: CSVRLARLNTGELFF
j_call: TRBJ2-3; d_call: .; v_call: TRBV20-1; clone_size: few; cdr3_nt: TGCAGTGCTAGAGACGAGAGCACAGATACGCAGTATTTT; cdr3_aa: CSARDESTDTQYF
j_call: TRBJ1-2; d_call: .; v_call: TRBV25-1; clone_size: many; cdr3_nt: TGTGCCAGCAGTGTCCCTAGTACTAACTATGGCTACACCTTC; cdr3_aa: CASSVPSTNYGYTF
j_call: TRBJ2-4; d_call: .; v_call: TRBV11-2; clone_size: few; cdr3_nt: TGTGCCAGCAGCTTAGAGCAGGTTCGCAACATTCAGTACTTC; cdr3_aa: CASSLEQVRNIQYF
j_call: TRBJ2-7; d_call: .; v_call: TRBV4-1; clone_size: .; cdr3_nt: TGCGCCAGCAGCCAAGATATGGGTTACGAGCAGTACTTC; cdr3_aa: CASSQDMGYEQYF
j_call: TRBJ2-7; d_call: TRBD2; v_call: TRBV7-3; clone_size: few; cdr3_nt: TGTGCCAGCAGCTTCCAGCTCACTAGCGCAAGCTCCTACGAGCAGTACTTC; cdr3_aa: CASSFQLTSASSYEQYF
j_call: TRBJ2-5; d_call: .; v_call: TRBV20-1; clone_size: few; cdr3_nt: TGCAGTGCTGACTTGGTACTTGAGCAGTACTTC; cdr3_aa: CSADLVLEQYF
j_call: TRBJ2-7; d_call: .; v_call: TRBV6-5; clone_size: .; cdr3_nt: TGTGCCAGCAGCCGGTCCGTGAACTACGAGCAGTACTTC; cdr3_aa: CASSRSVNYEQYF
j_call: TRBJ2-3; d_call: .; v_call: TRBV24-1; clone_size: .; cdr3_nt: TGTGCCACCAGTGATCACCGGCTTCCCTTTGATACGCAGTATTTT; cdr3_aa: CATSDHRLPFDTQYF
j_call: TRBJ2-3; d_call: .; v_call: TRBV20-1; clone_size: .; cdr3_nt: TGCAGTGCTTCCCAGGACAGCAGAACGCAGTATTTT; cdr3_aa: CSASQDSRTQYF
j_call: TRBJ2-7; d_call: .; v_call: TRBV6-2/TRBV6-3; clone_size: .; cdr3_nt: TGTGCCAGCAGCCACCCAACCTACGAGCAGTACTTC; cdr3_aa: CASSHPTYEQYF
j_call: TRBJ2-3; d_call: .; v_call: TRBV12-3/TRBV12-4; clone_size: .; cdr3_nt: TGTGCCAGCAGAGTCGGGAGAGCAGATACGCAGTATTTT; cdr3_aa: CASRVGRADTQYF
j_call: TRBJ2-1; d_call: TRBD1; v_call: TRBV2; clone_size: many; cdr3_nt: TGTGCCAGCAAAGGACAGGGGGTTAATGAGCAGTTCTTC; cdr3_aa: CASKGQGVNEQFF
j_call: TRBJ1-2; d_call: .; v_call: TRBV20-1; clone_size: .; cdr3_nt: TGCAGTGCTAGTAAACAGCTTCTCCATGGCTACACCTTC; cdr3_aa: CSASKQLLHGYTF
j_call: TRBJ2-1; d_call: TRBD2; v_call: TRBV4-2; clone_size: few; cdr3_nt: TGTGCCAGCAGCCAAGATAGTAGCGGGAGGGTCTACAATGAGCAGTTCTTC; cdr3_aa: CASSQDSSGRVYNEQFF
j_call: TRBJ1-1; d_call: TRBD1; v_call: TRBV15; clone_size: .; cdr3_nt: TGTGCCACCAGCAGAGATCAGGGGGAGAACACTGAAGCTTTCTTT; cdr3_aa: CATSRDQGENTEAFF
j_call: TRBJ2-5; d_call: .; v_call: TRBV9; clone_size: .; cdr3_nt: TGTGCCTGCAGCGTAGGTCCGGGCCAAGAGACCCAGTACTTC; cdr3_aa: CACSVGPGQETQYF
j_call: TRBJ2-5; d_call: TRBD2; v_call: TRBV5-1; clone_size: .; cdr3_nt: TGCGCCAGCAGCCGACCCGGGACTAGCATATATCGGGAGACCCAGTACTTC; cdr3_aa: CASSRPGTSIYRETQYF
j_call: TRBJ1-4; d_call: TRBD1; v_call: TRBV20-1; clone_size: few; cdr3_nt: TGCAGTGCTTTTCCGGGACAGGGGATCAATGAAAAACTGTTTTTT; cdr3_aa: CSAFPGQGINEKLFF
j_call: TRBJ2-5; d_call: TRBD2; v_call: TRBV27; clone_size: few; cdr3_nt: TGTGCCAGCAGTTTAAGACTAGCGGATTCAGAGACCCAGTACTTC; cdr3_aa: CASSLRLADSETQYF
j_call: TRBJ2-2; d_call: .; v_call: TRBV7-2; clone_size: few; cdr3_nt: TGTGCCAGCAGCTTAGTTAGCACCGGGGAGCTGTTTTTT; cdr3_aa: CASSLVSTGELFF
j_call: TRBJ2-3; d_call: .; v_call: TRBV28; clone_size: .; cdr3_nt: TGTGCCCATCACTCCTCGAACACAGATACGCAGTATTTT; cdr3_aa: CAHHSSNTDTQYF
j_call: TRBJ1-5; d_call: .; v_call: TRBV28; clone_size: .; cdr3_nt: TGTGCCAGCAAAGAGAGCAATCAGCCCCAGCATTTT; cdr3_aa: CASKESNQPQHF
j_call: TRBJ2-1; d_call: TRBD2; v_call: TRBV9; clone_size: .; cdr3_nt: TGTGCCAGCTCACCCGGGACTAGCATTAATGAGCAGTTCTTC; cdr3_aa: CASSPGTSINEQFF
j_call: TRBJ2-3; d_call: TRBD2; v_call: TRBV11-2; clone_size: .; cdr3_nt: TGTGCCAGCAGCTCTTACGGGGGGGGACGAGCGGGGACAGATACGCAGTATTTT; cdr3_aa: CASSSYGGGRAGTDTQYF
j_call: TRBJ2-7; d_call: .; v_call: TRBV29-1; clone_size: .; cdr3_nt: TGCAGCGTGGAGGGGCCCTACGAGCAGTACTTC; cdr3_aa: CSVEGPYEQYF
j_call: TRBJ1-5; d_call: TRBD1; v_call: TRBV6-5; clone_size: .; cdr3_nt: TGTGCCAGCAGTTATTCAGGGGGCGCCAATCAGCCCCAGCATTTT; cdr3_aa: CASSYSGGANQPQHF
j_call: TRBJ2-1; d_call: .; v_call: TRBV24-1; clone_size: few; cdr3_nt: TGTGCCACCATTCGAAGCGTGGATGAGCAGTTCTTC; cdr3_aa: CATIRSVDEQFF
j_call: TRBJ2-3; d_call: TRBD2; v_call: TRBV30; clone_size: .; cdr3_nt: TGTGCCTGGAGTCCGCTAGCGGGAGGCACAGATACGCAGTATTTT; cdr3_aa: CAWSPLAGGTDTQYF
j_call: TRBJ2-7; d_call: TRBD1; v_call: TRBV20-1; clone_size: .; cdr3_nt: TGCAGTGCTAGCATCTACAGGGGGCCTGGCTCCTACGAGCAGTACTTC; cdr3_aa: CSASIYRGPGSYEQYF
j_call: TRBJ2-3; d_call: .; v_call: TRBV7-2; clone_size: few; cdr3_nt: TGTGCCAGCAGCTTAGAATTCAGGGTCGCAGATACGCAGTATTTT; cdr3_aa: CASSLEFRVADTQYF
j_call: TRBJ2-3; d_call: TRBD1; v_call: TRBV20-1; clone_size: .; cdr3_nt: TGCAGTGCTGACCGGGACAGGGCTAGCACAGATACGCAGTATTTT; cdr3_aa: CSADRDRASTDTQYF
j_call: TRBJ2-7; d_call: .; v_call: TRBV20-1; clone_size: .; cdr3_nt: TGCAGTGCTTATGACCAGTTTAACGAGCAGTACTTC; cdr3_aa: CSAYDQFNEQYF
j_call: TRBJ2-1; d_call: TRBD2; v_call: TRBV3-1; clone_size: .; cdr3_nt: TGTGCCAGCAGTTCGCTAGCGGCAAGCTCCTACAATGAGCAGTTCTTC; cdr3_aa: CASSSLAASSYNEQFF
j_call: TRBJ2-7; d_call: .; v_call: TRBV6-6; clone_size: .; cdr3_nt: TGTGCCAGCAGTTACTCGGTGGTTAGGGACGGGTACGAGCAGTACTTC; cdr3_aa: CASSYSVVRDGYEQYF
j_call: TRBJ2-7; d_call: TRBD2; v_call: TRBV7-9; clone_size: .; cdr3_nt: TGTGCCAGCAGCGCTAGCGGCACCTTGGAGCAGTACTTC; cdr3_aa: CASSASGTLEQYF
j_call: TRBJ1-1; d_call: .; v_call: TRBV10-3; clone_size: few; cdr3_nt: TGTGCCATCAGTGACCTCTCCGAGAACACTGAAGCTTTCTTT; cdr3_aa: CAISDLSENTEAFF
j_call: TRBJ2-5; d_call: .; v_call: TRBV15; clone_size: .; cdr3_nt: TGTGCCACCAGCAGAGATAGGGCAGGGCAAGAGACCCAGTACTTC; cdr3_aa: CATSRDRAGQETQYF
j_call: TRBJ2-5; d_call: TRBD2; v_call: TRBV7-9; clone_size: .; cdr3_nt: TGTGCCAGCAGCTCTCTGGGACTAACTCAAGAGACCCAGTACTTC; cdr3_aa: CASSSLGLTQETQYF
j_call: TRBJ1-2; d_call: TRBD1; v_call: TRBV20-1; clone_size: few; cdr3_nt: TGCAGTGCGCCCGGGACAGGGGTTCAGAACTATGGCTACACCTTC; cdr3_aa: CSAPGTGVQNYGYTF
j_call: TRBJ1-5; d_call: .; v_call: TRBV4-2; clone_size: .; cdr3_nt: TGTGCCAGCAGCCCCCGGGCGTCCGTTAGCAATCAGCCCCAGCATTTT; cdr3_aa: CASSPRASVSNQPQHF
j_call: TRBJ2-5; d_call: .; v_call: TRBV7-9; clone_size: .; cdr3_nt: TGTGCCAGCAGCCTACGATTTAGAGAGACCCAGTACTTC; cdr3_aa: CASSLRFRETQYF
j_call: TRBJ2-5; d_call: TRBD1; v_call: TRBV29-1; clone_size: .; cdr3_nt: TGCAGCGGCCGACAGGGTTTCGAAGAGACCCAGTACTTC; cdr3_aa: CSGRQGFEETQYF
j_call: TRBJ2-5; d_call: .; v_call: TRBV24-1; clone_size: .; cdr3_nt: TGTGCCACCCGGAGGGGGACGGGAGAGACCCAGTACTTC; cdr3_aa: CATRRGTGETQYF
j_call: TRBJ2-7; d_call: .; v_call: TRBV12-3/TRBV12-4; clone_size: .; cdr3_nt: TGTGCCAGCAGCGTAGGGGGACCTTCCTACGAGCAGTACTTC; cdr3_aa: CASSVGGPSYEQYF
j_call: TRBJ2-7; d_call: .; v_call: TRBV20-1; clone_size: .; cdr3_nt: TGCAGTGCGCGACACCTCTACAATGAGCAGTACTTC; cdr3_aa: CSARHLYNEQYF
j_call: TRBJ2-5; d_call: .; v_call: TRBV7-9; clone_size: .; cdr3_nt: TGTGCCAGCAGCCTCCTTAGGGACCAAGAGACCCAGTACTTC; cdr3_aa: CASSLLRDQETQYF
j_call: TRBJ2-5; d_call: TRBD1; v_call: TRBV7-2; clone_size: few; cdr3_nt: TGTGCCAGCATCCCCAGGGGGACAGGGAGAAAGACCCAGTACTTC; cdr3_aa: CASIPRGTGRKTQYF
j_call: TRBJ2-1; d_call: TRBD1; v_call: TRBV7-3; clone_size: .; cdr3_nt: TGTGCCAGCAGTCCAGGGGGCTACAAGGAGCAGTTCTTC; cdr3_aa: CASSPGGYKEQFF